The next 27 T cell receptor beta chains were all read from a single sample in a study of human T cells and chemical hapten exposure. Via MiXCR, TCRdb re-called the RACE reads, giving one row per CDR3 protein. The sample holds 60,000 to 65,000 distinct CDR3 sequences; 9.5% to 12% are singletons and the top ten take more than 2%. Time point given: patch test 3, about 24 weeks after DPC sensitization. As to treatment: therapeutic diphenylcyclopropenone sensitization with weekly scalp DPC. The sequencing used whole blood, collected in connection with sensitization to the hapten diphenylcyclopropenone (DPC). All receptors derive from a woman in her thirties with alopecia areata. Some clones in this sample may be carry-over from other donors' samples.

This clonotype was seen only a few times. In DNA, the CDR3 is TGTGCCAGCAGCGTAGTGGGGCTAGCGCGCGAGACCCAGTACTTC. Amino acids: CASSVVGLARETQYF. The V gene is TRBV9, the J gene TRBJ2-5, with a weak D call TRBD2 (6 bases). The CDR3 consists of 15 residues. Looked up from germline, CDR1 is SGDLS and CDR2 is YYNGEE. V was clipped by 0 bases and J by 5 bases, with 14 bases between them.

The CDR3 DNA is TGCAGCGTTGACAGGGGGCCAAAAGAGACCCAGTACTTC. Protein: CSVDRGPKETQYF. The V gene is TRBV29-1, the J gene TRBJ2-5; TRBD1 agrees at 8 bases. The germline gives CDR1 SQVTM, CDR2 ANQGSEA. V was pared by 3 bases and J by 3 bases, with 3 bases of the junction left unmatched. The CDR3 spans 13 residues.

V usage is TRBV29-1 and J usage is TRBJ2-5; 10 bases are a match to TRBD2. V lost 0 bases and J lost 6; bases outside the gene matches: 7. In germline, CDR1 is SQVTM, CDR2 ANQGSEA. The CDR3 totals 15 residues. The DNA of the CDR3 is TGCAGCGTTGAAGATTCGGCTAGCGGGGGCAAGACCCAGTACTTC. Its protein product is CSVEDSASGGKTQYF.

This clonotype has just a few counts. The chain uses TRBV28 and TRBJ1-2, with D unclear. V was pared by 7 bases and J by 7 bases, with 10 bases between. This CDR3 comprises 11 residues. CDR1 and CDR2 from the germline V gene are MDHEN and SYDVKM. CDR3 amino acids: CASMAIGGYTF. The CDR3 DNA follows: TGTGCCAGCATGGCTATTGGTGGCTACACCTTC.

This clonotype was observed a handful of times. The chain links TRBV5-1 to TRBJ2-2; 8 bases are a match to TRBD1. V lost 3 bases, J lost 4 bases, and 5 bases stayed unmatched. This CDR3 has 15 amino acids. Germline CDR1 reads SGHRS; CDR2 reads YFSETQ. For the CDR3, the DNA is TGCGCCAGCAGCTCCAGCACAGGGGGCACCGGGGAGCTGTTTTTT. The encoded protein is CASSSSTGGTGELFF.

This rearrangement joins TRBV5-4 to TRBJ1-1; D is unclear. CDR3 length: 13 amino acids. V lost 3 bases and J lost 0, with 6 bases in between. The germline V gene encodes CDR1 SGHNT and CDR2 YYREEE (reference sequence). The CDR3 DNA sequence: TGTGCCAGCAGCTCCTCGGTGAACACTGAAGCTTTCTTT. This gives the protein CASSSSVNTEAFF. Full variable domain (outside the CDR3, taken from reference TRBV5-4 and TRBJ1-1): ETGVTQSPTHLIKTRGQQVTLRCSSQSGHNTVSWYQQALGQGPQFIFQYYREEENGRGNFPPRFSGLQFPNYSSELNVNALELDDSALYLCASSSSVNTEAFFGQGTRLTVV.

This chain uses TRBV11-1 with TRBJ1-1; D is uncertain. There are 13 residues in the CDR3. Germline V lookup: CDR1 SGHAT, CDR2 FQDESV (reference sequence). V was cut by 1 base and J by 0 bases, with 3 bases left in between. CDR3: CASSLVVNTEAFF. Written as DNA, the CDR3 is TGTGCCAGCAGCTTAGTAGTGAACACTGAAGCTTTCTTT.

In its sample, this clonotype was seen a few times. This chain connects TRBV4-1 to TRBJ1-1; perhaps TRBD1 as D (5 bases). The germline CDR1 and CDR2 sequences are MGHRA and YSYEKL. CDR3 length: 14 residues. V lost 3 bases and J lost 1, with 9 bases in between. The CDR3, as DNA: TGCGCCAGCAGCCATCCCGGACAGAACACTGAAGCTTTCTTT. Its protein product is CASSHPGQNTEAFF.

At least ten counts were recorded for this clonotype. This chain connects TRBV6-1 to TRBJ1-1; possible D gene TRBD1, 5 bases. V shed 5 bases and J shed 10 bases, with 14 bases lying between them. The CDR3 spans 12 residues. The germline V gene encodes CDR1 MNHNS and CDR2 SASEGT. In DNA form, the CDR3 reads TGTGCCAGCAGTCCTGCGGGGCAGGGAGCTTTCTTT. This codes for CASSPAGQGAFF.

In DNA form, the CDR3 reads TGCAGTGCTAGAGAGGCCAGGGGGGATCAGCCCCAGCATTTT. It specifies CSAREARGDQPQHF. The chain has TRBV20-1 and TRBJ1-5; TRBD1 matches at 7 bases. Trimming took 0 bases from V and 5 from J; bases not matched to a gene: 4. Germline CDR1 DFQATT, CDR2 SNEGSKA (reference sequence). The CDR3 spans 14 residues.

The chain combines TRBV7-6 with TRBJ2-2; D remains unclear. CDR3 length: 13 amino acids. Trimming left V 4 bases short and J 6 bases short, with 9 bases between. Germline V gene sequence: CDR1 SGHVS, CDR2 FNYEAQ. The CDR3 DNA follows: TGTGCCAGCAGCTCCCTAGACGCCGGGGAGCTGTTTTTT. The encoded protein is CASSSLDAGELFF.

This clonotype has at least ten counts. The J gene is TRBJ1-4, the V gene TRBV10-3; 9 bases align to TRBD1. The CDR3 sequence is 15 residues long. V lost 6 bases, J lost 7 bases, and 9 bases stayed unmatched. CDR1 is ENHRY, CDR2 SYGVKD, per germline. The CDR3 spells CAISGSGTGSEKLFF. The CDR3 DNA reads TGTGCCATCAGCGGCTCTGGGACAGGGAGTGAAAAACTGTTTTTT.

The V and J genes are TRBV2 and TRBJ1-2; D not resolved. This CDR3 has 14 residues. Trimming took 7 bases from V and 8 from J, leaving 20 bases between them. CDR1 and CDR2 (germline): SNHLY, FYNNEI. The CDR3 DNA follows: TGTGCCAGCACCCCGAGGAGTACCACGACCGGCTACACCTTC. Translation: CASTPRSTTTGYTF. Together with reference TRBV2 and TRBJ1-2, the CDR3 gives the full variable domain: EPEVTQTPSHQVTQMGQEVILRCVPISNHLYFYWYRQILGQKVEFLVSFYNNEISEKSEIFDDQFSVERPDGSNFTLKIRSTKLEDSAMYFCASTPRSTTTGYTFGSGTRLTVV.

The J gene is TRBJ2-5, the V gene TRBV11-2; 9 bases are a match to TRBD2. The CDR3 sequence is 17 residues long. J was trimmed by 4 bases and V by 2 bases; bases with no gene match: 11. Per the germline V gene, CDR1 is SGHAT and CDR2 is FQNNGV. The CDR3 here is CASSLNGAGGILETQYF. The DNA for the CDR3 is TGTGCCAGCAGCTTAAACGGAGCGGGAGGAATTTTAGAGACCCAGTACTTC. Full variable domain (remainder filled in from reference TRBV11-2 and TRBJ2-5): EAGVAQSPRYKIIEKRQSVAFWCNPISGHATLYWYQQILGQGPKLLIQFQNNGVVDDSQLPKDRFSAERLKGVDSTLKIQPAKLEDSAVYLCASSLNGAGGILETQYFGPGTRLLVL.

This chain connects TRBV7-9 to TRBJ2-7; a weak D match, TRBD2 (5 bases). Germline V gene data show CDR1 as SEHNR and CDR2 as FQNEAQ (reference sequence). This CDR3 spans 15 amino acids. Trimming pared 5 bases from V and 0 bases from J, leaving 14 bases between. CDR3 loop: CASSPGVLSSYEQYF. The CDR3 DNA reads as TGTGCCAGCAGCCCCGGGGTCCTAAGCTCCTACGAGCAGTACTTC.

This clonotype came up a few times. The V and J genes are TRBV12-3 or TRBV12-4 and TRBJ1-5, with 8 positions matching TRBD1. J was trimmed by 7 bases and V by 2 bases; bases with no gene match: 13. CDR3 length: 17 amino acids. The CDR3: CASSLRTGRAKGQPQHF. CDR3 in DNA: TGTGCCAGCAGTTTACGGACAGGGAGAGCGAAAGGCCAGCCCCAGCATTTT.

The chain joins TRBV5-1 to TRBJ2-2; D is possibly TRBD1 or TRBD2 (5 bases each). The CDR3 runs to 14 residues. V lost 4 bases to trimming and J lost 6 bases, with 13 bases between them. Per the germline V gene, CDR1 is SGHRS and CDR2 is YFSETQ. This CDR3 reads CASSGDVIAGELFF. CDR3 DNA: TGCGCCAGCAGCGGGGACGTTATCGCCGGGGAGCTGTTTTTT.

This clonotype was observed at least ten times. The rearrangement joins TRBV9 to TRBJ1-2; D remains unclear. The CDR3 sequence is 14 residues long. V lost 0 bases, J lost 4 bases, and 10 bases lay in between. CDR1 SGDLS and CDR2 YYNGEE come from the germline V gene. The CDR3: CASSVAGMGYGYTF. CDR3 DNA sequence: TGTGCCAGCAGCGTAGCCGGCATGGGCTATGGCTACACCTTC.

Ten or more counts support this clonotype. This sequence joins TRBV4-3 and TRBJ1-2; D is unresolved. This CDR3 comprises 17 residues. Trimming removed 4 bases from V and 3 bases from J, with 21 bases in between. In germline, CDR1 is LGHNA, CDR2 YSLEER. The DNA of the CDR3 is TGCGCCAGCAGCCTGCCAAATTGGAGAGGGAGCGACTATGGCTACACCTTC. The encoded protein is CASSLPNWRGSDYGYTF.

This clonotype was observed a few times. The chain has TRBV5-4 and TRBJ2-3; D is undetermined. The germline CDR1 and CDR2 sequences are SGHNT and YYREEE (reference sequence). The V end was cut by 0 bases, the J end by 5 bases, with 10 bases between. The CDR3 is made up of 14 amino acids. CDR3 DNA: TGTGCCAGCAGCTTGGATCCCGGAATAGATACGCAGTATTTT. Protein sequence: CASSLDPGIDTQYF.

A single count supports this clonotype. A much larger clonotype is one base distant, so this may be a read error. This chain joins TRBV29-1 and TRBJ2-3; D is undetermined. The CDR3 contains 14 residues. Per germline, CDR1 SQVTM and CDR2 ANQGSEA. The V and J ends lost 0 bases and 4 bases respectively, with 11 bases between them. This CDR3 reads CSVEEVSFSDTQYF. In nucleotides, the CDR3 is TGCAGCGTTGAAGAGGTTAGCTTTTCAGATACGCAGTATTTT.

The chain uses TRBV7-2 and TRBJ2-7; 8 nucleotides line up with TRBD1. The germline CDR1 and CDR2 sequences are SGHTA and FQGNSA. This CDR3 has 14 amino acids. Trimming cost V 5 bases and J 4 bases; bases outside gene matches: 7. CDR3 DNA sequence: TGTGCCAGCAGCGCCTGGACAGGGTTGTACGAGCAGTACTTC. This codes for CASSAWTGLYEQYF. The variable domain in full, completed from reference TRBV7-2 and TRBJ2-7, reads GAGVSQSPSNKVTEKGKDVELRCDPISGHTALYWYRQSLGQGLEFLIYFQGNSAPDKSGLPSDRFSAERTGGSVSTLTIQRTQQEDSAVYLCASSAWTGLYEQYFGPGTRLTVT.

V and J are TRBV12-3 or TRBV12-4 and TRBJ2-7, with D uncertain. The germline V and J ends were trimmed by 3 bases and 0 bases, with 6 bases remaining between them. The CDR3 is 13 residues long. In DNA form, the CDR3 reads TGTGCCAGCAGTTTGGAGCCCTCCTACGAGCAGTACTTC. It codes for CASSLEPSYEQYF.

This clonotype has ten or more counts. This chain connects TRBV9 to TRBJ2-2; D gene uncertain. V was trimmed by 0 bases and J by 0 bases, leaving 6 bases between them. In germline, CDR1 is SGDLS, CDR2 YYNGEE. The CDR3 runs 15 residues. The CDR3 DNA reads as TGTGCCAGCAGCGTAGAGTCCACGAACACCGGGGAGCTGTTTTTT. Translated: CASSVESTNTGELFF. Variable domain in full (rest from reference TRBV9 and TRBJ2-2): DSGVTQTPKHLITATGQRVTLRCSPRSGDLSVYWYQQSLDQGLQFLIQYYNGEERAKGNILERFSAQQFPDLHSELNLSSLELGDSALYFCASSVESTNTGELFFGEGSRLTVL.

The chain has TRBV7-2 and TRBJ2-3, with 7 bases lining up with TRBD1. V was pared by 1 base and J by 6 bases, with 4 bases of the junction left unmatched. CDR1 SGHTA and CDR2 FQGNSA come from the germline V gene. The CDR3 extends over 14 amino acids. The CDR3 region has the DNA TGTGCCAGCAGCTTAGTAACAGGGGCTGATACGCAGTATTTT. Its translation: CASSLVTGADTQYF.

The chain recombines TRBV6-6 with TRBJ2-2, with D possibly matching TRBD2 (6 bases). There are 14 residues in the CDR3. Germline assignment: CDR1 MNHNY and CDR2 SVGAGI (reference sequence). Trimming took 2 bases from V and 6 from J, leaving 10 bases between them. The CDR3 bases are TGTGCCAGCAGTTACCGGGACTTCGCCGGGGAGCTGTTTTTT. This translates into CASSYRDFAGELFF.

The chain couples TRBV7-9 to TRBJ2-2, with 11 bases aligning to TRBD2. The trim removed 3 bases at V and 5 bases at J, leaving 8 bases unmatched. Germline-derived CDR1 and CDR2 are SEHNR and FQNEAQ (reference sequence). The CDR3 runs to 17 residues. This CDR3 is CASSLGTSGRRTGELFF. In DNA, the CDR3 is TGTGCCAGCAGCTTGGGGACTAGCGGAAGACGGACCGGGGAGCTGTTTTTT. Drawing the rest from reference TRBV7-9 and TRBJ2-2, the complete variable domain is DTGVSQNPRHKITKRGQNVTFRCDPISEHNRLYWYRQTLGQGPEFLTYFQNEAQLEKSRLLSDRFSAERPKGSFSTLEIQRTEQGDSAMYLCASSLGTSGRRTGELFFGEGSRLTVL.